This T cell receptor (beta chain) was found in a study of OX40 agonist ivuxolimab in advanced cancers. Describing the broader study: Ivuxolimab was an agonistic, fully human IgG2 monoclonal antibody directed against OX40 (CD134), a costimulatory receptor. Partial responses occurred in three dose-escalation patients, of whom one had hepatocellular carcinoma and two had cutaneous melanoma. The purpose of peripheral TCRbeta sequencing was to test whether ivuxolimab changed TCR sequence diversity and led to clonal T-cell expansion. Intravenous ivuxolimab was administered to patients every 2 weeks at six dose levels: 0.01, 0.1, 0.3, 1.5, 3 and 10 mg/kg. The monotherapy dose-escalation portion (N of about 49 patients) of the phase I ivuxolimab trial is reported in the paper. In the dose-escalation cohort, roughly 80% of patients were male, and the mean age was roughly 60 years, with a range of about 20 to 79. Prior anti-PD-1, anti-PD-L1 or anti-CTLA-4 therapy was permitted, and less than 45% of dose-escalation patients had received checkpoint inhibitors. Of the roughly 52 patients in dose escalation, some 20 had hepatocellular carcinoma, about 15 had melanoma, 9 had renal cell carcinoma and 9 had head and neck cancer.

From its cysteine to its phenylalanine, the CDR3 spans 13 amino acids. The read is trimmed to its CDR3 DNA, 39 bases read in frame from base 1. V gives up 4 bases and J gives up 8 bases, and the segment between their germline ends measures 12 bases. CDR1 and CDR2 are read off the germline V gene (reference sequence) as SGHNT and YYREEE. Study-wide findings and limitations: Low levels of normalized T-cell clonal expansion were also seen in some nonresponding patients. At doses from 0.1 to 3.0 mg/kg, clonal expansion was seen in both CD4+ and CD8+ blood T cells between baseline and week 6. In the 0.1-3.0 mg/kg groups, partial responders had among the lowest normalized peripheral clonal expansion, particularly in CD8+ T cells. After ivuxolimab, expanded clones were on average more numerous among CD8+ T cells than among CD4+ T cells. Which antigens the clonally expanded peripheral T cells were specific for was not determined.

Patients with autoimmune disease history or receiving systemic immunosuppression were excluded from the trial. Peripheral blood for TCR sequencing was collected from all dose cohorts at baseline, on cycle 4 day 1, and on cycle 7 day 1. Samples came from an open-label, multicenter, first-in-human phase I dose-escalation trial of ivuxolimab. The trial enrolled adults with locally advanced or metastatic head and neck squamous cell, hepatocellular, melanoma or renal cell carcinoma. Before TCR sequencing, CD4+ T cells and CD8+ T cells were sorted from peripheral blood as separate populations. A remark on this clone: Its antigen is currently not known. There are no base qualities to consult, and no much larger clone falls within one base.

For sequencing of the TCRbeta CDR3 region, genomic DNA was extracted from the sorted cells. The immunoSEQ Assay was used to sequence the TCRbeta CDR3 regions. This is the immuneACCESS table as TCRdb keeps it, with only in-frame sequences that have V and J called. A part of the clones is gone; compared with another copy, unresolved V genes explain less than half, and the rest is unexplained. Across this sample there are 100,000 to 150,000 clones, with just under 95% seen only once. Together, the top ten hold roughly 0.15% of the sample. The sample in question was CD4+ or CD8+ T cells sorted from blood, obtained in a trial of the OX40 agonist ivuxolimab. The sequence was obtained from an adult with an advanced solid tumor such as melanoma, head and neck, liver or kidney cancer. This chain is built from TRBV5-4 and TRBJ1-4; the D segment could be TRBD1, given 6 matching bases. Read as DNA, the sequence is TGTGCCAGCAGCATCGGGACACGAGAAAAACTGTTTTTT. Protein translation: CASSIGTREKLFF. With the rest looked up from the reference TRBV5-4 and TRBJ1-4 genes rather than sequenced, the full variable domain is ETGVTQSPTHLIKTRGQQVTLRCSSQSGHNTVSWYQQALGQGPQFIFQYYREEENGRGNFPPRFSGLQFPNYSSELNVNALELDDSALYLCASSIGTREKLFFGSGTQLSVL.